The 32 T cell receptor beta chains in this list originate from one sample, sequenced in a study of spatial heterogeneity in lung cancer (dated by TCRdb to the late 2010s). This sample's time point label indicates: sample taken at primary tumor resection. TCR sequencing used whole RNA extracted from tumor and nontumor lung tissue, or from cryopreserved PBMC samples, without cell sorting. Library creation used 5' RACE. These reads were obtained on a NextSeq 500. TCRdb ran its own pipeline on the public reads, namely fastp trimming at Q25 and MiXCR clone calling, and kept in-frame beta chains. When rows share a CDR3 protein, they turn into one entry using the most common DNA and genes. The sample records under 40,000 distinct CDR3 sequences, 5.2% of which are singletons. The ten largest clones capture roughly 27% of the sample. This specimen was PBMCs, taken at surgery. These receptors were collected from a female donor with early-stage non-small cell lung cancer.

This clonotype was detected a few times. V and J are TRBV6-5 and TRBJ1-4, with a weak D call TRBD1 (5 bases). CDR3 length: 14 amino acids. Deletions cut 5 bases from V and 4 bases from J, with 11 bases between. The germline gives CDR1 MNHEY, CDR2 SVGAGI. DNA for the CDR3: TGTGCCAGCAGTCCACAGGAGCGTAATGAAAAACTGTTTTTT. This translates into CASSPQERNEKLFF.

In its sample, this clonotype was seen many times. This chain joins TRBV7-9 and TRBJ2-7; D uncertain. The CDR3 has 12 residues. Germline V gene data show CDR1 as SEHNR and CDR2 as FQNEAQ (reference sequence). V shed 6 bases and J shed 3 bases, with 9 bases lying between them. This chain's CDR3 is CASRNTGYEQYF. Written as DNA, the CDR3 is TGTGCCAGCAGAAACACCGGCTACGAGCAGTACTTC.

This clonotype was seen many times. The J gene is TRBJ1-5, the V gene TRBV7-9; 10 nucleotides align to TRBD1. The CDR3 runs 17 residues. Germline lookup yields CDR1 SEHNR and CDR2 FQNEAQ (reference sequence). V shed 0 bases and J 5 bases; nucleotides not matched to a gene: 7. For the CDR3, the DNA is TGTGCCAGCAGCTTAGCCTACGGGACAGGGGCGGATCAGCCCCAGCATTTT. This translates into CASSLAYGTGADQPQHF.

This clonotype has ten or more counts. The CDR3 sequence is CASSSSPDTQYF. The CDR3, as DNA: TGTGCCAGCAGCTCCTCTCCAGATACGCAGTATTTT. The chain employs TRBV5-6 and TRBJ2-3; D is unresolved. This CDR3 contains 12 residues. V lost 3 bases to trimming and J lost 4 bases, with 6 bases between them. CDR1 and CDR2 from the germline V gene are SGHDT and YYEEEE.

The chain has TRBV12-3 or TRBV12-4 and TRBJ2-1; 10 positions agree with TRBD2. With V trimmed by 6 bases and J by 7 bases, 6 bases remained unmatched. CDR3 length: 14 amino acids. DNA for the CDR3: TGTGCCAGCAGCCTCAGCGGGGGGGCGAATGAGCAGTTCTTC. This translates into CASSLSGGANEQFF.

This clonotype was seen many times. The genes are TRBV30 and TRBJ2-3; unclear D gene. The CDR3 runs to 11 residues. V shed 0 bases and J shed 6 bases, with 4 bases lying between them. Looked up from germline, CDR1 is GTSNPN and CDR2 is SVGIG (reference sequence). CDR3 amino acids: CAWSVGDTQYF. The CDR3 DNA reads TGTGCCTGGAGTGTCGGGGATACGCAGTATTTT.

Relative to its sample, this clonotype is hyperexpanded. This chain joins TRBV7-9 and TRBJ2-1; D uncertain. The CDR3 consists of 15 residues. Germline CDR1 reads SEHNR; CDR2 reads FQNEAQ (reference sequence). V was trimmed by 5 bases and J by 7 bases, leaving 18 bases between them. CDR3 protein: CASSPTSPGWNEQFF. CDR3 nucleotides: TGTGCCAGCAGCCCTACGTCCCCCGGGTGGAATGAGCAGTTCTTC.

This chain links TRBV6-5 with TRBJ2-5; 9 nucleotides align to TRBD1. CDR1 and CDR2 (germline): MNHEY, SVGAGI. The ends lost 2 bases at V and 5 bases at J; junction bases unmatched: 6. CDR3 length equals 15 residues. CDR3 nucleotide sequence: TGTGCCAGCAGTTACGGACAGGGGACTGTTGAGACCCAGTACTTC. Translation: CASSYGQGTVETQYF.

This clonotype was seen ten or more times. The V gene is TRBV10-3, the J gene TRBJ1-1; 10 nucleotides match TRBD1. Germline CDR1 is ENHRY and CDR2 is SYGVKD. With V trimmed by 6 bases and J by 5 bases, 9 bases remained unmatched. The CDR3 totals 15 residues. The CDR3: CAIRPRPGQGTEAFF. CDR3 sequence (DNA): TGTGCCATCAGGCCCCGGCCGGGACAGGGGACTGAAGCTTTCTTT.

This clonotype occurred many times. The chain carries TRBV7-2 and TRBJ1-2, with TRBD1 as a possible D gene (5 bases). The CDR3 runs to 16 residues. In germline, CDR1 is SGHTA, CDR2 FQGNSA. V was trimmed by 5 bases and J by 1 base, leaving 17 bases between them. CDR3 amino acids: CASSPRQSIVNYGYTF. The CDR3 DNA reads as TGTGCCAGCAGCCCACGACAGAGCATCGTTAACTATGGCTACACCTTC. The variable domain in full, with the rest retrieved from reference TRBV7-2 and TRBJ1-2, is GAGVSQSPSNKVTEKGKDVELRCDPISGHTALYWYRQSLGQGLEFLIYFQGNSAPDKSGLPSDRFSAERTGGSVSTLTIQRTQQEDSAVYLCASSPRQSIVNYGYTFGSGTRLTVV.

This clonotype was found many times. The chain couples TRBV20-1 to TRBJ2-3, with a weak D call TRBD2 (5 bases). This CDR3 has 14 amino acids. Germline loops: CDR1 DFQATT, CDR2 SNEGSKA (reference sequence). The CDR3 region has the DNA TGCAGCGTCCTTTTACTTCTAGCCCGAGATACGCAGTATTTT. Amino acid sequence: CSVLLLLARDTQYF.

The chain has TRBV7-2 and TRBJ1-5; D ambiguous. Looked up from germline, CDR1 is SGHTA and CDR2 is FQGNSA. The CDR3 length is 15 residues. The ends were cut back, 1 base at V and 6 bases at J, with 13 bases in the middle. In nucleotides, the CDR3 is TGTGCCAGCAGCTTAGGCGGGCTCCCGATTCAGCCCCAGCATTTT. Translated, it gives CASSLGGLPIQPQHF.

This clonotype was counted at least ten times. The chain combines TRBV20-1 with TRBJ2-7; the D gene could be TRBD1 or TRBD2 (5 bases each). Trimming pared 6 bases from V and 3 bases from J, leaving 15 bases between. The CDR3 is 13 amino acids. Germline values: CDR1 DFQATT, CDR2 SNEGSKA (reference sequence). For the CDR3, the DNA is TGCAGTGCCCGGGGCAACCCGAACTACGAGCAGTACTTC. Its translation: CSARGNPNYEQYF.

The chain is built from TRBV30 and TRBJ1-5; tentatively, D is TRBD1 (5 bases). This CDR3 region has 13 residues. V was pared by 6 bases and J by 7 bases, with 16 bases between. The V gene's germline CDR1 is GTSNPN and CDR2 SVGIG (reference sequence). The CDR3 nucleotides are TGTGCCTGCTCTGGGGGGGAAGGGCAGCCCCAGCATTTT. Protein product: CACSGGEGQPQHF.

This clonotype was recorded at least ten times. The rearrangement links TRBV9 to TRBJ2-3; no clear D gene. Trimming left V 0 bases short and J 0 bases short, with 14 bases between. Germline V gene lookup returns CDR1 SGDLS and CDR2 YYNGEE. This CDR3 region has 17 residues. The chain's CDR3 is CASSVAPRSSSTDTQYF. DNA for the CDR3: TGTGCCAGCAGCGTAGCTCCGAGGTCCTCTAGCACAGATACGCAGTATTTT.

This clonotype was counted a few times. V and J are TRBV5-1 and TRBJ2-3, with D possibly matching TRBD2 (5 bases). V dropped 7 bases and J dropped 2 bases, with 8 bases sitting between them. The CDR3 contains 12 residues. Germline CDR1 and CDR2: SGHRS and YFSETQ. The CDR3 DNA sequence: TGCGCCAGCCCCGGGAACACAGATACGCAGTATTTT. It yields the protein CASPGNTDTQYF.

This clonotype was recorded at least ten times. The DNA for the CDR3 is TGTGCCAGCAGTTTACCGTTTACAGGGGTTAATTCACCCCTCCACTTT. Translating it yields CASSLPFTGVNSPLHF. The genes are TRBV28 and TRBJ1-6, with 7 nucleotides matching TRBD1. V shed 2 bases, J shed 6 bases, and the junction held 7 bases outside the gene matches. The CDR3 runs 16 residues. Germline V lookup: CDR1 MDHEN, CDR2 SYDVKM.

J is TRBJ1-6 and V is TRBV6-4; tentatively, D is TRBD1 (5 bases). V gave up 7 bases and J gave up 2 bases, with 15 bases separating them. The CDR3 length is 16 residues. Germline-derived CDR1 and CDR2 are MRHNA and SNTAGT. The chain's CDR3 is CASTPIETAYNSPLHF. In DNA, the CDR3 is TGTGCCAGCACTCCAATCGAGACAGCCTATAATTCACCCCTCCACTTT.

This clonotype was found a few times. The V and J genes are TRBV12-3 or TRBV12-4 and TRBJ2-2, with D hard to call. Trimming stripped 6 bases from V and 2 bases from J, with 1 base between. The CDR3 has 11 residues. CDR3 in amino acids: CASRNTGELFF. The CDR3 DNA follows: TGTGCCAGCAGAAACACCGGGGAGCTGTTTTTT.

This clonotype showed up many times. The chain employs TRBV7-9 and TRBJ2-1, with 9 bases lining up with TRBD1. V shed 0 bases, J shed 5 bases, and the junction held 5 bases outside the gene matches. There are 16 residues in the CDR3. Germline V gene lookup returns CDR1 SEHNR and CDR2 FQNEAQ (reference sequence). CDR3 loop: CASSLAGQGRDNEQFF. CDR3 bases: TGTGCCAGCAGCTTAGCTGGACAGGGGAGAGACAATGAGCAGTTCTTC.

In its sample, this clonotype was seen many times. V is TRBV7-9 and J is TRBJ2-4; D gene unclear. Between the trimmed V and J ends, which lost 5 bases and 0 bases, there was a span of 17 bases. The CDR3 is 17 amino acids. CDR1 is SEHNR, CDR2 FQNEAQ, per germline (reference sequence). The CDR3 DNA reads as TGTGCCAGCAGCCCGCCCCTTAAAAAGGTAGCCAAAAACATTCAGTACTTC. It specifies CASSPPLKKVAKNIQYF.

This clonotype was found many times. The chain employs TRBV7-9 and TRBJ2-7; D is unclear. From germline, CDR1 is SEHNR and CDR2 FQNEAQ (reference sequence). The CDR3 is 12 residues long. Deletions cut 5 bases from V and 2 bases from J, with 7 bases between. The CDR3 sequence: CASSALPYEQYF. DNA for the CDR3: TGTGCCAGCAGCGCCCTGCCCTACGAGCAGTACTTC.

In this sample, this clonotype turned up many times. V is TRBV7-3 and J is TRBJ2-3, with 16 bases identical to TRBD2. Losses at the gene ends were 3 bases for V and 5 bases for J; bases not matched to a gene: 11. Germline values: CDR1 SGHTA, CDR2 FQGTGA. This CDR3 has 19 amino acids. CDR3 coding DNA: TGTGCCAGCAGCTTCATGCCGGGACTAGCGGGGGGGCCGGGAGATACGCAGTATTTT. Translated: CASSFMPGLAGGPGDTQYF.

This clonotype was observed at least ten times. This rearrangement joins TRBV4-2 to TRBJ1-2; no definite D call. Germline loops: CDR1 LGHNA, CDR2 YNFKEQ. This CDR3 has 15 amino acids. V dropped 0 bases and J dropped 5 bases, with 13 bases sitting between them. Written as DNA, the CDR3 is TGTGCCAGCAGCCAAGATGCATGGGGAGTGTATGGCTACACCTTC. Its protein is CASSQDAWGVYGYTF.

This clonotype was seen a few times. The chain employs TRBV12-3 or TRBV12-4 and TRBJ2-5, with D possibly TRBD2 on 5 matching bases. The CDR3 consists of 14 residues. V was pared by 7 bases and J by 1 base, with 13 bases between. CDR3 region: CASTWTSLQETQYF. For the CDR3, the DNA is TGTGCCAGCACCTGGACTTCTCTCCAAGAGACCCAGTACTTC.

At least ten counts were recorded for this clonotype. This chain links TRBV21-1 with TRBJ2-5; the table's D call, TRBD1, has no DNA check behind it. TRBV21-1 is marked as a pseudogene. This CDR3 is 12 amino acids long. The CDR3, as DNA: TGTGCCGGACCGCGCCTCCAAGAGACCCAGTACTTC. It codes for CAGPRLQETQYF.

The table lists this clonotype with many counts. V gene TRBV11-2 combines with J gene TRBJ2-1, with 8 bases fitting TRBD1. CDR1 SGHAT and CDR2 FQNNGV come from the germline V gene. V shed 5 bases and J 2 bases; nucleotides not matched to a gene: 2. The CDR3 totals 14 residues. Here the CDR3 DNA reads TGTGCCAGCAGCCGGGACAGGACCTACAATGAGCAGTTCTTC. Translation: CASSRDRTYNEQFF.

This clonotype was seen a few times. This chain joins TRBV7-2 and TRBJ1-1; D gene ambiguous. Trimming removed 5 bases at V and 6 bases at J, with 19 bases between. The germline V gene has CDR1 SGHTA and CDR2 FQGNSA. The CDR3 has 15 residues. The CDR3 DNA is TGTGCCAGCAGCCCGGATGGCCATCACAGCGCTGAAGCTTTCTTT. It specifies CASSPDGHHSAEAFF.

CDR3 sequence: CASSLDRGDPDEQFF. The CDR3 nucleotides are TGTGCCAGCTCACTAGACAGGGGGGATCCGGATGAGCAGTTCTTC. The chain carries TRBV18 and TRBJ2-1; 9 bases map to TRBD1. The CDR3 consists of 15 residues. Germline CDR1 reads KGHSH; CDR2 reads LQKENI. With V trimmed by 4 bases and J by 8 bases, 9 bases remained unmatched.

This clonotype was seen repeatedly, ten times or more. The chain links TRBV6-4 to TRBJ2-1, with TRBD1 matching over 7 bases. From germline, CDR1 is MRHNA and CDR2 SNTAGT. With V trimmed by 3 bases and J by 2 bases, 4 bases remained unmatched. The CDR3 is 15 amino acids. CDR3 in DNA: TGTGCCAGCAGTGATAGGGACAGACCCTACAATGAGCAGTTCTTC. Translating gives CASSDRDRPYNEQFF.

This clonotype is categorized as medium-sized (0.01 to 0.1%). J is TRBJ1-1 and V is TRBV5-1; the D gene is possibly TRBD1 (5 bases). V was trimmed by 0 bases and J by 8 bases, leaving 14 bases between them. In germline, CDR1 is SGHRS, CDR2 YFSETQ. The CDR3 is 14 residues long. CDR3 DNA sequence: TGCGCCAGCAGCTTGGGTGGGGCCAGTGGCGAAGCTTTCTTT. Translation gives CASSLGGASGEAFF.

This clonotype was seen repeatedly, ten times or more. This chain uses TRBV9 with TRBJ1-3, with D unresolved. The V end was cut by 0 bases, the J end by 4 bases, with 11 bases between. Germline lookup yields CDR1 SGDLS and CDR2 YYNGEE. The CDR3 sequence is 15 residues long. In DNA, the CDR3 is TGTGCCAGCAGCGTAGCTCAAAGCTCCGGAAACACCATATATTTT. Residues: CASSVAQSSGNTIYF.